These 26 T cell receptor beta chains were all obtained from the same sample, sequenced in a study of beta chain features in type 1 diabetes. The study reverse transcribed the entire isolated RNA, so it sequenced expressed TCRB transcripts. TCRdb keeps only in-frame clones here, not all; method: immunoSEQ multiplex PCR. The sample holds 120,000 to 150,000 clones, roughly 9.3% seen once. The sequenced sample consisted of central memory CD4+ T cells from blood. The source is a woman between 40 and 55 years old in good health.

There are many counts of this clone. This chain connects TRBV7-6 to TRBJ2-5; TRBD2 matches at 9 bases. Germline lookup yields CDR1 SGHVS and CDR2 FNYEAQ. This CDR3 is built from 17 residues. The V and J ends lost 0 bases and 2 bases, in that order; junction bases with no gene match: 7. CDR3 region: CASSLAPAGGRQETQYF. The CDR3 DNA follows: TGTGCCAGCAGCTTAGCCCCAGCGGGGGGACGACAAGAGACCCAGTACTTC.

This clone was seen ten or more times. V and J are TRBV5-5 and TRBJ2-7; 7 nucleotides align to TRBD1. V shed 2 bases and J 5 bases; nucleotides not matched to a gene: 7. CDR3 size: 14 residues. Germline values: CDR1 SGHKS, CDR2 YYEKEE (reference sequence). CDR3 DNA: TGTGCCAGCAGCTTTGACAGGGTTCGGAACGAGCAGTACTTC. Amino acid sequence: CASSFDRVRNEQYF.

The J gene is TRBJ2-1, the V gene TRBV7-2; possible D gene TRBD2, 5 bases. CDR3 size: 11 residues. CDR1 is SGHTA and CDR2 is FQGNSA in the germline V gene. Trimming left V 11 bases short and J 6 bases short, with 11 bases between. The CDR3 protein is CAGRSSNEQFF. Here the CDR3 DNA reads TGTGCCGGGAGAAGCTCCAATGAGCAGTTCTTC. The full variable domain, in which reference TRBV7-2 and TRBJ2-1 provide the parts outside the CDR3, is GAGVSQSPSNKVTEKGKDVELRCDPISGHTALYWYRQSLGQGLEFLIYFQGNSAPDKSGLPSDRFSAERTGGSVSTLTIQRTQQEDSAVYLCAGRSSNEQFFGPGTRLTVL.

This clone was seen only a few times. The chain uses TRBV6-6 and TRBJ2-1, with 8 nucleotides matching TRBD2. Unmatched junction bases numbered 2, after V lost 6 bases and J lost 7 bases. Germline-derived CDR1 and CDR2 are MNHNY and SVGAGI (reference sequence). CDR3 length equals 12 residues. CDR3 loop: CASRPSGNEQFF. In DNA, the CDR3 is TGTGCCAGCAGACCTAGCGGGAATGAGCAGTTCTTC.

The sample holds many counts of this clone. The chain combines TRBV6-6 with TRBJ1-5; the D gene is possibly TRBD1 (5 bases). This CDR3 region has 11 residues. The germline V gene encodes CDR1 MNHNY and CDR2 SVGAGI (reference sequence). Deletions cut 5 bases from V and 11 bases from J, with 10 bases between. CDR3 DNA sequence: TGTGCCAGCAGTCTCTCGGGGGCCCAGCATTTT. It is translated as CASSLSGAQHF.

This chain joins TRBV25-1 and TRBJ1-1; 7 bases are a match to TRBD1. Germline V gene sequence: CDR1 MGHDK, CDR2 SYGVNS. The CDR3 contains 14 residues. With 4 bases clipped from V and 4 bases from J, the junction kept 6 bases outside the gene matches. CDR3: CASSGQGGGTEAFF. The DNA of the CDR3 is TGTGCCAGCAGTGGTCAGGGGGGAGGCACTGAAGCTTTCTTT.

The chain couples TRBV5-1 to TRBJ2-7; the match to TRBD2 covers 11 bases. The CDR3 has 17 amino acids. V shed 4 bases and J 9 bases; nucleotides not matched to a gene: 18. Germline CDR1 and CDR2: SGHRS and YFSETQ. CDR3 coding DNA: TGCGCCAGCAGCCCTGGGACTAGCGGTAGCGGGTTTCAAGGGCAGTACTTC. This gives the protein CASSPGTSGSGFQGQYF.

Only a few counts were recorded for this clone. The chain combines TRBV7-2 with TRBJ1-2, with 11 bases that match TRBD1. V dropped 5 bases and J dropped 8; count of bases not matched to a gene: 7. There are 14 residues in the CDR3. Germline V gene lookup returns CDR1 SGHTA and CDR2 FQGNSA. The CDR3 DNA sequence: TGTGCCAGCAGCGGACAGGGGGCTCTTCAGGGCTACACCTTC. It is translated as CASSGQGALQGYTF.

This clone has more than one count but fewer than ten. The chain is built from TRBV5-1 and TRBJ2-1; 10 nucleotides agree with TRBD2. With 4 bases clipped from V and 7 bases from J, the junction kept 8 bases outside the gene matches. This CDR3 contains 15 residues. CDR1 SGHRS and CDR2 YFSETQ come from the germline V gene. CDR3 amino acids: CASSDRTSGSNEQFF. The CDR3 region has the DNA TGCGCCAGCAGCGATCGGACTAGCGGATCTAATGAGCAGTTCTTC.

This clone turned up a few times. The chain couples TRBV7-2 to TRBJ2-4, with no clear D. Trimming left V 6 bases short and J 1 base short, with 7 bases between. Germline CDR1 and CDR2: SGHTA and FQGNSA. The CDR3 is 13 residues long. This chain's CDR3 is CASRSRAKNIQYF. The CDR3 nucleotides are TGTGCCAGCAGATCCCGGGCCAAAAACATTCAGTACTTC.

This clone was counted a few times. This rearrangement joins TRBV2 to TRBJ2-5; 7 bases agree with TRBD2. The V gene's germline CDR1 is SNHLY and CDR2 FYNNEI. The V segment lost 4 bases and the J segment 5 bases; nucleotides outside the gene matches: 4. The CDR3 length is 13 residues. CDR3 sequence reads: CASSASGWETQYF. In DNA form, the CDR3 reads TGTGCCAGCAGTGCTAGCGGATGGGAGACCCAGTACTTC. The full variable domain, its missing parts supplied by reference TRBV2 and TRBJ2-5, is EPEVTQTPSHQVTQMGQEVILRCVPISNHLYFYWYRQILGQKVEFLVSFYNNEISEKSEIFDDQFSVERPDGSNFTLKIRSTKLEDSAMYFCASSASGWETQYFGPGTRLLVL.

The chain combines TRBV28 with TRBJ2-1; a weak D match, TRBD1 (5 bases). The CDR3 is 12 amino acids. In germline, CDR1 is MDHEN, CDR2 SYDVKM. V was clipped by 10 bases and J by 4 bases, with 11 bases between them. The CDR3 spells CATSTAYNEQFF. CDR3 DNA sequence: TGTGCCACTTCGACAGCTTACAATGAGCAGTTCTTC.

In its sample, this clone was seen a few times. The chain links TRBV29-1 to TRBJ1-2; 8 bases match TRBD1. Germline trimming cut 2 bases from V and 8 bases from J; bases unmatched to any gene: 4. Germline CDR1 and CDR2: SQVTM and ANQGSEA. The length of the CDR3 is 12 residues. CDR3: CSVEWTGTGYTF. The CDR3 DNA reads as TGCAGCGTTGAATGGACAGGGACGGGCTACACCTTC.

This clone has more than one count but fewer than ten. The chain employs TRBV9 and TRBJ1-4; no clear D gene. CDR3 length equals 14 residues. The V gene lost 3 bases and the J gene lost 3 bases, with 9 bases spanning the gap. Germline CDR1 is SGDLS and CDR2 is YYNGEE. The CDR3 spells CASSGGSPNEKLFF. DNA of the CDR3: TGTGCCAGCAGCGGCGGGTCACCTAATGAAAAACTGTTTTTT.

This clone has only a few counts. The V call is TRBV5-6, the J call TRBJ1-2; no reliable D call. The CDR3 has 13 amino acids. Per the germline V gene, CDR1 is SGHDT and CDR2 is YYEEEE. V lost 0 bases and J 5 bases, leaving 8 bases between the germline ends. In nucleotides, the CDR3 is TGTGCCAGCAGCTTGGACCCCCTATATGGCTACACCTTC. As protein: CASSLDPLYGYTF.

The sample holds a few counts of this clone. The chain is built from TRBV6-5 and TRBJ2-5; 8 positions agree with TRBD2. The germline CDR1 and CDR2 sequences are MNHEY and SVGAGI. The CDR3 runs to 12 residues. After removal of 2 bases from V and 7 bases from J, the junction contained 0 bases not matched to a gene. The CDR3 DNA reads TGTGCCAGCAGTTACAGCGGGGGGACCCAGTACTTC. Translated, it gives CASSYSGGTQYF.

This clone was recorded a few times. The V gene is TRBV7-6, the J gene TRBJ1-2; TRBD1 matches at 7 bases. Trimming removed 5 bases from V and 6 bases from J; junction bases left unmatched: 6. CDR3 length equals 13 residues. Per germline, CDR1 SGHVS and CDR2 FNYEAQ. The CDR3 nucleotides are TGTGCCAGCAGCGTAACACAGGGGAATGGCTACACCTTC. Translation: CASSVTQGNGYTF.

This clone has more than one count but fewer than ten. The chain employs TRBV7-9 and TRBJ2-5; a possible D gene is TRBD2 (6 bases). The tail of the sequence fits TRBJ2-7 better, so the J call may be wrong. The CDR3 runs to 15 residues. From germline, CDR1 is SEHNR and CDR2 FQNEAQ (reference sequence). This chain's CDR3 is CASTKAGTDLYEQYF. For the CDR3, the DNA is TGTGCCAGCACAAAGGCGGGGACGGACCTATACGAGCAGTACTTC.

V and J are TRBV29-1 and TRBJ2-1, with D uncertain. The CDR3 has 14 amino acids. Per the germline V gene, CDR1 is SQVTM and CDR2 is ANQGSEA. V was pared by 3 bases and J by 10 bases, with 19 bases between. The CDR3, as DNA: TGCAGCGTTGATCCTGGCGGCCCATCGAGAGAGCAGTTCTTC. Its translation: CSVDPGGPSREQFF.

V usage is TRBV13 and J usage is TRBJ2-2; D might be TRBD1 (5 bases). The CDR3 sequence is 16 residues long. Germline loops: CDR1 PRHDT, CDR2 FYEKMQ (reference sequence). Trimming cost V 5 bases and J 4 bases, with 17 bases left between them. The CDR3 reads CASSPRQSRGTGELFF. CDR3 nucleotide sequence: TGTGCCAGCAGCCCCCGACAGAGCCGTGGCACCGGGGAGCTGTTTTTT.

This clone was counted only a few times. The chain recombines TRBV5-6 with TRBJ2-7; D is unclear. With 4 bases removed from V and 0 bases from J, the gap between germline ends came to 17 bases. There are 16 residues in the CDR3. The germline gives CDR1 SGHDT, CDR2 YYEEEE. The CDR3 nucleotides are TGTGCCAGCAGCGCCTACTCCCTGACGGGCTCCTACGAGCAGTACTTC. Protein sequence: CASSAYSLTGSYEQYF.

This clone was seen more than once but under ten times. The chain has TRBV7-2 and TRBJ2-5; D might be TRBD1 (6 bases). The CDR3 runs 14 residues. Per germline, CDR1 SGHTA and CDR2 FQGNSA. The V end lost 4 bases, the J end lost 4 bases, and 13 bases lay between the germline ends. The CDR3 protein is CASSSYKQGETQYF. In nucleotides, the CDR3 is TGTGCCAGCAGCTCCTACAAACAGGGAGAGACCCAGTACTTC.

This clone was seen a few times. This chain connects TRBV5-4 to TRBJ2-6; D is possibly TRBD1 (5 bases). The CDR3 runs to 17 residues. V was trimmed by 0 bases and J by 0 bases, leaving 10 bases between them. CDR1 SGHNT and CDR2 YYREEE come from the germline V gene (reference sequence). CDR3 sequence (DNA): TGTGCCAGCAGCTTGGGGGGCCCGTACTCTGGGGCCAACGTCCTGACTTTC. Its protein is CASSLGGPYSGANVLTF.

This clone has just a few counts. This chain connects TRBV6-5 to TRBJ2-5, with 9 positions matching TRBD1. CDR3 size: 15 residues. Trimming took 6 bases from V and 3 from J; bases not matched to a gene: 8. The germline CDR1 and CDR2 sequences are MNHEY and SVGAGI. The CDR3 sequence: CASRGTGTGKETQYF. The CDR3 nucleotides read TGTGCCAGCAGAGGTACCGGGACAGGGAAAGAGACCCAGTACTTC.

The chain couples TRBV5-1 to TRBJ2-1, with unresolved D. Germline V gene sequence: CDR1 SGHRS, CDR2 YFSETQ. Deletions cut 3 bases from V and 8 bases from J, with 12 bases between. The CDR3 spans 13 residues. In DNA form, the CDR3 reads TGCGCCAGCAGCTCCGACTTGTGGGATGAGCAGTTCTTC. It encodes CASSSDLWDEQFF.

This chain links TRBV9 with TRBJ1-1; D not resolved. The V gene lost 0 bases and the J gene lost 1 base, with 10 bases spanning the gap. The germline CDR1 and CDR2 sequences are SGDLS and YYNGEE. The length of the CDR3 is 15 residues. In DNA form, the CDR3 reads TGTGCCAGCAGCGTAGGCAACAGATGGAACACTGAAGCTTTCTTT. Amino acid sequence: CASSVGNRWNTEAFF.